This paragraph covers one TCR beta chain sequence. The clone's antigen remains unknown. No much larger clone exists at a distance of one base, and base qualities are not known. This sample is part of a study of shared clonotypes between healthy human individuals (dated by TCRdb to 2019 to 2021). About the investigation overall: The cohort comprised two women and a few men aged 18 to 49 years. Each donor's leukapheresis produced roughly between about 0.85 and 10 billion PBMCs. For each donor, CD4 naive and CD4 memory were each run on three plates, CD8 naive on two plates, and CD8 memory on one plate. To estimate repertoire size and how much clonotype sharing occurs between individuals, the study deeply sequenced the blood TCR repertoires of roughly 5 healthy adults. Different laboratories and diverse techniques were used to prepare libraries and sequence TCR repertoires, to increase sequencing depth and limit assay-specific biases. Overall results and qualifications from the work: The genetic and exposure-history diversity represented was limited by the small number of donors. Rarefaction of sorted-subset datasets indicated incomplete sequencing despite the large sequencing depth. Clonotypes shared by all four sorted-subset donors showed higher generation probabilities than non-shared clonotypes. Based on pairwise subsampling, the degree of clonotype sharing among donors was expected to be affected by sequencing depth. Sampling was restricted to blood, and TCR repertoires in tissues likely differ from the TCR repertoires found in blood. About 5% of naive CD4, roughly 3.5% of naive CD8, approximately 2% of memory CD4, and 0.35% to 0.5% of memory CD8 clonotypes were shared across a handful of donors. Naive subsets generally had larger estimated clonotype richness than memory subsets.

Using the deep immunoSEQ assay, multiplex PCR amplified TCR CDR3 regions from genomic DNA. Extracted genomic DNA from each cell subset was distributed evenly across all wells of several immunoSEQ 96-well plates, and each plate was treated as a replicate. For sorted subsets, around 200 ng genomic DNA, equal to tens of thousands of T cell genomes, was loaded into each replicate PCR. The purified libraries were quantified using a Qubit 3.0 fluorometer, sized with a Bioanalyzer 2100, and then quantified again using the KAPA Library Quantification kit. Each immunoSEQ 96-well plate was sequenced on its own single-read 150-cycle Illumina NextSeq 550 flow cell. Under the source paper's analysis protocol: Because only junctional sequences without quality scores were contained in the immunoSEQ output, filtering matching that applied to full-length reads could not be performed. Sequences were annotated with PyIR, a Python wrapper for IgBLAST v1.9, and V/J genes and CDR3 were assigned using IMGT germline references. Any read was removed if the V/J assignment was weak (E-value above 1e-6), the CDR3 was missing, or the read contained stop codons, out-of-frame junctions, or ambiguous translated residues. V3J clonotypes were defined as sequences sharing an identical inferred V gene, J gene, and CDR3 amino acid sequence. Percentage overlap between repertoires was calculated by dividing the number of shared unique clonotypes by the size of the smaller repertoire. Repertoire richness was assessed with RTK rarefaction, the Chao1 estimator, and Recon v2.1 estimates of unobserved clonotypes. Generation probabilities for all TCRbeta clonotypes obtained by the gDNA method from a handful of donors were computed using OLGA. What TCRdb holds here is the immuneACCESS table cut down to in-frame rearrangements. Part of the clones is not present; checked against another copy, under half of the missing clones reflect an unresolved V gene, and the others are unexplained. V, J and clone size derive from that table, while D and trimming were established from the DNA sequence. Recorded for this sample are about 1.1 million clones; 78% of them occurred a single time. The ten largest clonotypes hold 0.61% of the sample.

Donors were healthy HIV-negative adults with no recently reported acute infections or vaccinations. All donors were Caucasian adults living in Nashville, Tennessee, USA. CD4+ T cells were enriched through magnetic negative selection, after which naive cells were positively selected on CD45RA and the remaining negative fraction served as the memory subset. After blood collection by leukapheresis, PBMCs were isolated using Ficoll-Histopaque density gradient centrifugation and then cryopreserved in the vapor phase of liquid nitrogen. Purity and quantity of every magnetically sorted T cell population were checked by analytical flow cytometry. Genomic DNA was isolated from each sorted fraction and quantified by UV absorbance on a Nanodrop 2000c. For CDR1 and CDR2, the germline V gene (reference sequence) lists MNHNY and SVGAGI. V and J are trimmed by 2 bases and 7 bases, and the gene matches miss 6 bases of the junction. The CDR3 runs 15 amino acids, cysteine and phenylalanine included. The read is trimmed to its CDR3 DNA, 45 bases read in frame from base 1.

The sequencing sample was made of memory CD4+ T cells from PBMCs. This specimen's cell subset or site label, per the study, means: CD45RA-negative fraction. Rearrangement joined TRBV6-6 to TRBJ2-1, with 9 bases aligning to TRBD2. This TCR was sampled from a man between 18 and 29 years old in good health. Some clones in this sample may be carry-over from other donors' samples. CDR3 region: CASSYELAGRNEQFF. The DNA sequence reads TGTGCCAGCAGTTACGAACTAGCGGGTCGGAATGAGCAGTTCTTC.